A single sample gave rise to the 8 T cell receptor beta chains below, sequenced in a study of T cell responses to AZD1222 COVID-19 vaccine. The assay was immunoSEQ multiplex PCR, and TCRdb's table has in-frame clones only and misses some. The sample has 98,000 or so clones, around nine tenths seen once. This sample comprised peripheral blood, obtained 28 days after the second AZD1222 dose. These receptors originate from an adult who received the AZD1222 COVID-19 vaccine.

The CDR3 DNA follows: TGTGCCAGTAGTATGATAGCGGGAATGGGCCAAGAGACCCAGTACTTC. This gives the protein CASSMIAGMGQETQYF. The V call is TRBV19, the J call TRBJ2-5; 8 nucleotides agree with TRBD2. This CDR3 contains 16 residues. The V gene's germline CDR1 is LNHDA and CDR2 SQIVND (reference sequence). Trimming removed 3 bases from V and 1 base from J; junction bases left unmatched: 7.

CDR3 nucleotides: TGTGCCAGCACCATACCAGGGGGCGCGTCCGGGGAGCTGTTTTTT. Translation gives CASTIPGGASGELFF. The chain joins TRBV28 to TRBJ2-2; 8 positions agree with TRBD1. CDR1 and CDR2 from the germline V gene are MDHEN and SYDVKM. CDR3 length: 15 amino acids. J gave up 6 bases and V 7 bases, and 10 bases lay outside the gene matches. Filled out from reference TRBV28 and TRBJ2-2, the complete variable domain reads DVKVTQSSRYLVKRTGEKVFLECVQDMDHENMFWYRQDPGLGLRLIYFSYDVKMKEKGDIPEGYSVSREKKERFSLILESASTNQTSMYLCASTIPGGASGELFFGEGSRLTVL.

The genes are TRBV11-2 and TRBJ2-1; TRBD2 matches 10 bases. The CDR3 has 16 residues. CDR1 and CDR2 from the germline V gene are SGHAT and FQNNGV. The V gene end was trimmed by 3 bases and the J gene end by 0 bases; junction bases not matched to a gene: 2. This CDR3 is CASSFTSGNSYNEQFF. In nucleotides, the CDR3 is TGTGCCAGCAGCTTTACTAGCGGGAACTCCTACAATGAGCAGTTCTTC. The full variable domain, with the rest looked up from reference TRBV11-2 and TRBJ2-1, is EAGVAQSPRYKIIEKRQSVAFWCNPISGHATLYWYQQILGQGPKLLIQFQNNGVVDDSQLPKDRFSAERLKGVDSTLKIQPAKLEDSAVYLCASSFTSGNSYNEQFFGPGTRLTVL.

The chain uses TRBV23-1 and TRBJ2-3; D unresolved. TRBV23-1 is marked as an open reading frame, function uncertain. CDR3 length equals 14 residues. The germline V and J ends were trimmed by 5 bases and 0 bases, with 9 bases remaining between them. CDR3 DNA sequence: TGCGCCAGCAGTAGTGGGTCTAGCACAGATACGCAGTATTTT. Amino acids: CASSSGSSTDTQYF.

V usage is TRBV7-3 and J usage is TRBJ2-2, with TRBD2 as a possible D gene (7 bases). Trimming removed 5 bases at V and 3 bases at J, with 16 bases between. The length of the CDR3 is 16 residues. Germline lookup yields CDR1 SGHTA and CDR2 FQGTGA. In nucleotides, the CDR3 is TGTGCCAGCAGCCCACAGGGAGGGTGGTACACCGGGGAGCTGTTTTTT. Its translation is CASSPQGGWYTGELFF. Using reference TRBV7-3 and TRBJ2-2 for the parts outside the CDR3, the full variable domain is GAGVSQTPSNKVTEKGKYVELRCDPISGHTALYWYRQSLGQGPEFLIYFQGTGAADDSGLPNDRFFAVRPEGSVSTLKIQRTERGDSAVYLCASSPQGGWYTGELFFGEGSRLTVL.

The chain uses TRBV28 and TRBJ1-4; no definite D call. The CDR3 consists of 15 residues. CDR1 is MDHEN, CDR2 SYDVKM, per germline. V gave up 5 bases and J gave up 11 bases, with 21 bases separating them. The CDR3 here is CASSEHGEGAGKLFF. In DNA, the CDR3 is TGTGCCAGCAGTGAGCACGGAGAGGGTGCTGGGAAACTGTTTTTT.

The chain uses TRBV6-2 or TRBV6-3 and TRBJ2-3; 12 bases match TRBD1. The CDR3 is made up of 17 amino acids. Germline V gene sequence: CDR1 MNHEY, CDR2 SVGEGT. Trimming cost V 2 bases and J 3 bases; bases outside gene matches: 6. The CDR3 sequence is CASSYGGTGGQTDTQYF. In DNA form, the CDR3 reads TGTGCCAGCAGTTACGGCGGGACAGGGGGCCAGACAGATACGCAGTATTTT.

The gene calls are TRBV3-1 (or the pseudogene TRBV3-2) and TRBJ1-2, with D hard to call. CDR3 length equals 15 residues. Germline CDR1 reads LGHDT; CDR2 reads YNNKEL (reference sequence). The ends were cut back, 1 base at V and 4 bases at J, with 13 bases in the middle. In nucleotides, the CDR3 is TGTGCCAGCAGCCAAGGGCCAGCCAGAGGCTATGGCTACACCTTC. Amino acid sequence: CASSQGPARGYGYTF.